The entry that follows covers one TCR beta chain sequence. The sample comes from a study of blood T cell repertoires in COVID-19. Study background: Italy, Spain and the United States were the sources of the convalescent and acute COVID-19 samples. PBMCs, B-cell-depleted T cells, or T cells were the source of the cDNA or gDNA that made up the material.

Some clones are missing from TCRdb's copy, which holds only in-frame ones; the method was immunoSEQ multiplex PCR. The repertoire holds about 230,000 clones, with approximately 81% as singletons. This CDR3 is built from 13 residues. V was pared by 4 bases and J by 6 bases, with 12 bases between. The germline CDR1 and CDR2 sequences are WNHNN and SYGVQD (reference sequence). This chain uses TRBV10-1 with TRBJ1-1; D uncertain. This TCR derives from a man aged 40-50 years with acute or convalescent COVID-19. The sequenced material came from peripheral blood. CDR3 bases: TGCGCCAGCAGTGCCGCCACCGACTCTGAAGCTTTCTTT. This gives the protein CASSAATDSEAFF.